Sequencing of this T cell receptor (beta chain) was carried out in a study of blood T cell repertoires in COVID-19. This CDR3 has 15 residues. V was cut by 2 bases and J by 1 base, with 11 bases left in between. Germline-derived CDR1 and CDR2 are KGHSH and LQKENI. Per the authors' pipeline: Counts of nucleated cells, estimated from reference gene primer amplification, were obtained. The method was immunoSEQ multiplex PCR; TCRdb's version includes in-frame clones alone and lacks a portion of them. V, J and clone size are those of that table, while D and trimming were read from the DNA. The data hold tens of thousands of clones, with roughly nine tenths observed a single time. This clone was seen a single time.

Sequences were obtained from peripheral blood. The chain carries TRBV18 and TRBJ1-1; D possibly corresponds to TRBD1 (6 bases). This receptor was taken from a man aged 70-80 years with acute or convalescent COVID-19. CDR3 sequence (DNA): TGTGCCAGCTCACCAATGACAGGCGGGAACACTGAAGCTTTCTTT. Translation gives CASSPMTGGNTEAFF.